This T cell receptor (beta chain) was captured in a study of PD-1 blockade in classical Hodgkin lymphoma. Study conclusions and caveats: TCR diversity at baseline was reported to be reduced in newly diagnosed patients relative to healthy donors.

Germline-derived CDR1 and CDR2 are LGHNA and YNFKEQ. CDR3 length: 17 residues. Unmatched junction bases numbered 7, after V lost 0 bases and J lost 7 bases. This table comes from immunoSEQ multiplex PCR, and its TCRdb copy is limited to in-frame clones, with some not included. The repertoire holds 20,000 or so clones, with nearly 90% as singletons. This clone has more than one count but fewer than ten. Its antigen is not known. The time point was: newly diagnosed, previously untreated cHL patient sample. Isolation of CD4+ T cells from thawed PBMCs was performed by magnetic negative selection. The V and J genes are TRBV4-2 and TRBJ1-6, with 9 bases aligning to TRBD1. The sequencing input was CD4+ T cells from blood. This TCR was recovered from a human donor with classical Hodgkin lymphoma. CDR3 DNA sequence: TGTGCCAGCAGCCAAGAAGCTTCCGGGACAGGGAATTCACCCCTCCACTTT. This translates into CASSQEASGTGNSPLHF.